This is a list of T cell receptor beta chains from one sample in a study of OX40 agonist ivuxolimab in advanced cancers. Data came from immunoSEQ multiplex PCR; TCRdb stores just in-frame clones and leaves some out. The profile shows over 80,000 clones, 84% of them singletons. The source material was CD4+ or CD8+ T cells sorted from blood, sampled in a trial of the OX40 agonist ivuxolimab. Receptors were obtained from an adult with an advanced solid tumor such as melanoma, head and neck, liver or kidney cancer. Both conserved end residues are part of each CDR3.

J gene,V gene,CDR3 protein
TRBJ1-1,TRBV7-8,CASSSRGQGSEAFF
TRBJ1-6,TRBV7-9,CASSGGGPSPLHF
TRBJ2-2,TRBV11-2,CASSLDVATASANTGELFF
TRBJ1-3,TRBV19,CASSVTGGGNTIYF
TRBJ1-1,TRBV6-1,CASSVNRDRNTEAFF
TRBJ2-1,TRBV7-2,CASSLAGGYAYNEQFF
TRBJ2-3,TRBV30,CAWSVPGGGGNTQYF
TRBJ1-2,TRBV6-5,CASSYGYGYTF
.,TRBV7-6,CASSLDGTPYEQYF
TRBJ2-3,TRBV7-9,CASSPRDRGTDTQYF
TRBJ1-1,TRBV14,CASSQVGYLNTEAFF
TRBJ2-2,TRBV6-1,CATPLASGGTGELFF
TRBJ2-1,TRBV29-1,CSVVGPGQGAREQFF
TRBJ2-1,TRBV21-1,CASSKEKREGTNNEQFF
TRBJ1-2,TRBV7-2,CASSFSGQNPAGYTF
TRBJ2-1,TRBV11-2,CASSPLAGYNEQFF
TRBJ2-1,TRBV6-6,CASSYGGLGYNEQFF
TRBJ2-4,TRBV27,CASSGGGGRIQYF
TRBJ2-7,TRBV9,CASSPPGQGSSYEQYF
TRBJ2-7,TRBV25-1,CASSWGGEQYF
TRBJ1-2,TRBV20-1,CSGRDRAGYTF
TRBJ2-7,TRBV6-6,CASNRQTSGRIEQYF
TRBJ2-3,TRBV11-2,CASSLQRFSTDTQYF
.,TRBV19,CASSIRRGSYEQYF
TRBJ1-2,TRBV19,CASSIDLSVMGGYTF
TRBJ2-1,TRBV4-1,CASSQQPGPKFF
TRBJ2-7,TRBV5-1,CASSKRDPGTYEQYF
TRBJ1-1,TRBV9,CASSPRTGDTEAFF
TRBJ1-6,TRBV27,CASRTSGGAPLHF
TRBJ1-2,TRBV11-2,CASSLVQDSRYTF
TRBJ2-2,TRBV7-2,CASRTGGRGELFF
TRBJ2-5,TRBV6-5,CASSYRLGSQETQYF
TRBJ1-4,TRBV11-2,CASSLELGSRTNEKLFF
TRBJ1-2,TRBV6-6,CASNLRKQGNLYTF
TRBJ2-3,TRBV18,CASSSGPGAWTASTDTQYF
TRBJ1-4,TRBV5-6,CASSLSIHNREKLFF
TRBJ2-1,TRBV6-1,CASIATSGSHNEQFF
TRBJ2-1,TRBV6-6,CASSYLAIEQFF
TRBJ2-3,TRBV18,CASSPGDSGGYTQYF
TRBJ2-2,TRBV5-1,CASSHRGGSNTGELFF
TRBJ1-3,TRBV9,CASSVEGQGKGNTIYF
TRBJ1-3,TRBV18,CATTRTGGTGNTIYF
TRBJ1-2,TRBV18,CASSPSRQGTDYGYTF
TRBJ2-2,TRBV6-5,CASSYGGRTGELFF
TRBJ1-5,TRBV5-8,CASSSYNQPQHF
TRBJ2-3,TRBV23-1,CAISELSRGPGGTDTQYF
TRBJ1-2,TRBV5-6,CASSLRDTKTGGYTF